This T cell receptor beta chain was retrieved from a study of glioma-infiltrating T cells. The CDR3 has 15 residues. The V end was cut by 4 bases, the J end by 0 bases, with 13 bases between. Germline CDR1 reads DFQATT; CDR2 reads SNEGSKA (reference sequence). Points from the study as a whole: Only very few CDR3 sequences appeared in both tissue and blood. Above-expected tissue-blood divergence occurred in all gliomas, most in low-grade ones.

This clonotype has ten or more counts. Its cognate antigen is unknown. Using RNA template, CDR3s of TCR alpha and beta were amplified with iRepertoire arm-PCR. For one-step reverse transcription and amplification, about 90-400 ng of tissue mRNA or PBMC total RNA was used. Via MiXCR, TCRdb re-called the multiplex PCR reads, giving one row per CDR3 protein. Among more than 95,000 distinct CDR3 sequences listed, roughly 30% were seen once. The sample consisted of glioma tissue, nonneoplastic brain tissue, or PBMCs (not recorded which). This sequence was found in a human donor with low-grade glioma or glioblastoma, undergoing nonglioma brain surgery, or in good health (not recorded which). V is TRBV20-1 and J is TRBJ2-4; the D gene is possibly TRBD2 (6 bases). The CDR3 sequence: CSAKRTGLAKNIQYF. CDR3 coding DNA: TGCAGTGCTAAGAGGACGGGACTAGCCAAAAACATTCAGTACTTC.